This T cell receptor beta chain was sequenced for a study of CD8+CD57+ T cells in acquired aplastic anemia. For the study at large: CD4+ and CD8+ cells, once sorted, gave DNA averaging roughly 3 ug. Findings and limits, study-wide: Controls did not differ significantly from patients in CD8+ Simpson's diversity.

The V end lost 6 bases, the J end lost 0 bases, and 7 bases lay between the germline ends. The CDR3 is 13 amino acids. Germline values: CDR1 KGHDR, CDR2 SFDVKD. Genomic DNA templated the TCR beta VDJ and CDR3 profiling. TCRdb re-derived calls from the reads in MiXCR, one entry per CDR3 protein. The table has about 160,000 distinct CDR3 sequences, around 45% seen once. About this clonotype itself: Its antigen remains unidentified.

The J gene is TRBJ2-5, the V gene TRBV24-1, with D hard to call. Source material: sorted CD4+, CD8+, or CD8+CD57+ T cells (not recorded which) from PBMCs. The TCR originated in a human donor in good health. The CDR3, as DNA: TGTGCCACCAGTTTCGGAAACCAAGAGACCCAGTACTTC. Its protein product is CATSFGNQETQYF.